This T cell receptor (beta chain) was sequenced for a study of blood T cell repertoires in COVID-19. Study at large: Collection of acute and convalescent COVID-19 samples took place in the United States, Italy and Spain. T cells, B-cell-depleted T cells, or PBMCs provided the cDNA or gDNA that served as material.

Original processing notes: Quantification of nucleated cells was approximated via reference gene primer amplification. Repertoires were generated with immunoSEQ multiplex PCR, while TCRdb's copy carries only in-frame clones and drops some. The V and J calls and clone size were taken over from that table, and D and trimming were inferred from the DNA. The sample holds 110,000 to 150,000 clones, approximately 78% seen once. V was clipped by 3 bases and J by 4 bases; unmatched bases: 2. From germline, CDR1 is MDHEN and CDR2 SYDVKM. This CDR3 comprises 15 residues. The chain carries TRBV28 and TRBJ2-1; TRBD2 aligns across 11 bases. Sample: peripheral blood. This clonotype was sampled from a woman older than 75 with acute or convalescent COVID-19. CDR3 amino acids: CASSFGTSGYNEQFF. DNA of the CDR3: TGTGCCAGCAGTTTTGGGACTAGCGGATACAATGAGCAGTTCTTC.